The sequence of this T cell receptor beta chain was determined in a study of blood T cell repertoires in COVID-19. Some clones are missing from TCRdb's copy, which holds only in-frame ones; the method was immunoSEQ multiplex PCR. The sample records approximately 150,000 clones, 84% being singletons. The material sequenced was peripheral blood. The receptor was isolated from a woman at least 80 years old with COVID-19, enrolled during active disease.

The CDR3 is CASSATRDRVWYF. The CDR3 DNA follows: TGTGCCAGCAGCGCAACCCGGGACAGGGTTTGGTACTTC. The rearrangement links TRBV21-1 to TRBJ2-7; TRBD1, as called in the table, went unchecked against the DNA. TRBV21-1 is given as a pseudogene. CDR3 length: 13 residues.